The 9 T cell receptor beta chains reported below all come from one sample, sequenced in a study of blood T cell repertoires in COVID-19. Repertoires were generated with immunoSEQ multiplex PCR, while TCRdb's copy carries only in-frame clones and drops some. The data hold roughly 250,000 clones, with 65% to 90% observed a single time. The sample taken for sequencing was peripheral blood. Receptor source: a woman aged 55 to 70 with active or convalescent COVID-19.

The gene calls are TRBV6-5 and TRBJ2-7; weak D call: TRBD1 (7 bases). The germline gives CDR1 MNHEY, CDR2 SVGAGI. This CDR3 is built from 14 residues. V was cut by 8 bases and J by 0 bases, with 14 bases left in between. CDR3 loop: CASGGTASSYEQYF. CDR3 in DNA: TGTGCCAGCGGGGGGACAGCTAGCTCCTACGAGCAGTACTTC.

The J gene is TRBJ2-2, the V gene TRBV28; maybe TRBD2 (7 bases). The CDR3 totals 13 residues. Germline lookup yields CDR1 MDHEN and CDR2 SYDVKM. The V end was cut by 3 bases, the J end by 9 bases, with 11 bases between. This CDR3 reads CASSLGGHRELFF. The CDR3, as DNA: TGTGCCAGCAGTTTGGGGGGGCACCGGGAGCTGTTTTTT.

This sequence joins TRBV3-1 (or the pseudogene TRBV3-2) and TRBJ1-2, with D perhaps TRBD1 (6 bases). V lost 0 bases and J lost 2, with 13 bases in between. The CDR3 has 16 residues. CDR1 is LGHDT and CDR2 is YNNKEL in the germline V gene (reference sequence). CDR3 DNA: TGTGCCAGCAGCCAAGAAAGGAGTACAGGGAACTATGGCTACACCTTC. Protein sequence: CASSQERSTGNYGYTF.

Remarks on this clone: Other DNA sequences in this specimen translate into the identical CDR3. The J gene is TRBJ1-1, the V gene TRBV7-9; no definite D call. The CDR3 is made up of 13 amino acids. From germline, CDR1 is SEHNR and CDR2 FQNEAQ (reference sequence). V shed 4 bases and J shed 1 base, with 7 bases lying between them. CDR3 coding DNA: TGTGCCAGCAGCTATAACAGGAACACTGAAGCTTTCTTT. Encoded protein: CASSYNRNTEAFF.

This chain uses TRBV6-5 with TRBJ1-3; the D is unclear. The CDR3 length is 15 residues. Germline loops: CDR1 MNHEY, CDR2 SVGAGI. V dropped 7 bases and J dropped 0 bases, with 13 bases sitting between them. The CDR3: CASKALTHSGNTIYF. CDR3 DNA: TGTGCCAGCAAAGCCCTCACCCACTCTGGAAACACCATATATTTT.

V and J are TRBV24-1 and TRBJ1-5; D call uncertain. The V gene lost 4 bases and the J gene lost 7 bases, with 10 bases spanning the gap. The CDR3 has 13 residues. Germline values: CDR1 KGHDR, CDR2 SFDVKD. Here the CDR3 reads CATSDRGDQPQHF. The CDR3 nucleotides read TGTGCCACCAGTGACAGAGGTGACCAGCCCCAGCATTTT.

V gene TRBV28 combines with J gene TRBJ1-4; tentatively, D is TRBD1 (6 bases). The CDR3 is made up of 17 amino acids. Deletions cut 3 bases from V and 0 bases from J, with 14 bases between. Germline V gene sequence: CDR1 MDHEN, CDR2 SYDVKM. CDR3 in amino acids: CASSFPGTLATNEKLFF. The CDR3 region has the DNA TGTGCCAGCAGTTTCCCCGGGACACTCGCAACTAATGAAAAACTGTTTTTT. The full variable domain, with the rest looked up from reference TRBV28 and TRBJ1-4, is DVKVTQSSRYLVKRTGEKVFLECVQDMDHENMFWYRQDPGLGLRLIYFSYDVKMKEKGDIPEGYSVSREKKERFSLILESASTNQTSMYLCASSFPGTLATNEKLFFGSGTQLSVL.

The count of this clone is one. The gene calls are TRBV10-3 and TRBJ1-5; maybe TRBD1 (5 bases). Germline V gene sequence: CDR1 ENHRY, CDR2 SYGVKD. V was shortened by 0 bases and J by 2 bases, with 8 bases between the two germline ends. The CDR3 is 15 residues long. CDR3 sequence: CAISESGGGNQPQHF. The CDR3 DNA reads TGTGCCATCAGTGAGTCCGGGGGAGGCAATCAGCCCCAGCATTTT.

The chain couples TRBV3-1 (or the pseudogene TRBV3-2) to TRBJ1-1; D ambiguous. Germline V CDR1 and CDR2: LGHDT, YNNKEL (reference sequence). Trimming left V 0 bases short and J 4 bases short, with 12 bases between. The CDR3 covers 15 residues. The CDR3 bases are TGTGCCAGCAGCCAAGAAGTATCGGGGAGCACTGAAGCTTTCTTT. It encodes CASSQEVSGSTEAFF.